The T cell receptor beta chain described here comes from a study of cytomegalovirus exposure and HLA in healthy donors. Whole-study findings and limits: In a later analysis, TCR beta V- and J-gene trimming was associated with a missense DCLRE1C variant. A list of 150 or so TCR beta chains associated with cytomegalovirus was given. In an earlier analysis, in approximately 570 donors, most V segments appeared productive either ~90% or ~30% of the time. Clonal expansion was found to be greater in HLA-associated TCR beta chains than in equally common others in a later analysis.

Regarding this clone: What it recognizes is unknown.

Between the trimmed V and J ends, which lost 6 bases and 4 bases, there was a span of 15 bases. CDR1 is MNHNS and CDR2 is SASEGT in the germline V gene. The CDR3 is 15 residues long. The PCR employed 60 Vbeta primers together with 13 Jbeta primers. The repertoire was sequenced with immunoSEQ multiplex PCR; TCRdb's copy has only in-frame clones and lacks some. This table holds 120,000 to 150,000 clones, approximately 80% found once. The chain has TRBV6-1 and TRBJ2-2; D perhaps matches TRBD1 (6 bases). The TCR was taken from a woman in her 50s in good health and CMV-seropositive. Sequenced sample: PBMCs. CDR3 residues: CASSSGTLRTGELFF. DNA of the CDR3: TGTGCCAGCAGCTCCGGGACACTACGCACCGGGGAGCTGTTTTTT.